This T cell receptor (beta chain) originates from a study of shared clonotypes between healthy human individuals (dated by TCRdb to the early 2020s). With respect to the entire study: A couple of women and three men aged 18 to 49 years were included in the cohort. For each donor, CD4 naive and CD4 memory were each run on three plates, CD8 naive on two plates, and CD8 memory on one plate. To estimate repertoire size and how much clonotype sharing occurs between individuals, the study deeply sequenced the blood TCR repertoires of five or six healthy adults. Leukapheresis yielded between about 0.9 and 9.5 billion PBMCs per donor. To increase sequencing depth and limit assay-specific biases, TCR repertoire library preparation and sequencing were carried out by different laboratories using diverse techniques. Paper-wide results and their limitations: Sharing across four donors was observed for roughly 5% of naive CD4, less than 4% of naive CD8, over 2% of memory CD4, and less than 0.45% of memory CD8 clonotypes. Pairwise subsampling led to the expectation that sequencing depth would affect the degree of clonotype sharing among donors. Higher generation probabilities were observed for clonotypes shared by all four sorted-subset donors than for non-shared clonotypes. Rarefaction of sorted-subset datasets indicated incomplete sequencing despite the large sequencing depth. Only blood was sampled, and tissue TCR repertoires likely differ from those in blood. Because the study included only a small number of donors, the genetic and exposure-history diversity represented was limited. Estimated clonotype richness was generally larger for naive than for memory subsets.

For the CD8 naive samples, CD45RO-negative cells were positively selected for CCR7, yielding a CD45RA+CCR7+ population from which TemRA cells were excluded. The donors were healthy, HIV-negative adults who had no recently reported acute infections or vaccinations. Only Caucasian adults living in Nashville, Tennessee, USA were represented among the donors. After blood collection by leukapheresis, PBMCs were isolated using Ficoll-Histopaque density gradient centrifugation and then cryopreserved in the vapor phase of liquid nitrogen. Purity and quantity of every magnetically sorted T cell population were checked by analytical flow cytometry. From each sorted fraction, genomic DNA was isolated and quantified by UV absorbance on a Nanodrop 2000c. The germline V end is reduced by 9 bases and the J end by 6 bases; junction bases left unmatched: 8. CDR1 and CDR2 were assigned from the germline V gene (reference sequence) as LNHDA and SQIVND. Inclusive of the bounding cysteine and phenylalanine, the CDR3 is 13 residues long. Just the 39-base CDR3 DNA is kept, in frame starting at base 1.

Using the deep immunoSEQ assay, TCR CDR3 regions were amplified from genomic DNA by multiplex PCR. Genomic DNA extracted from each cell subset was distributed evenly over all wells of several immunoSEQ 96-well plates, and each plate served as one replicate. For sorted subsets, approximately 210 ng genomic DNA, equal to 25,000 to 35,000 T cell genomes, was loaded into each replicate PCR. Purified libraries were measured with a Qubit 3.0 fluorometer, size-checked on a Bioanalyzer 2100, and measured again with the KAPA Library Quantification kit. Each immunoSEQ 96-well plate was sequenced on its own single-read 150-cycle Illumina NextSeq 550 flow cell. The original pipeline was this. Because the immunoSEQ output held only junctional sequences and lacked quality scores, the filtering could not match the filtering applied to full-length reads. To assign V/J genes and CDR3, sequences were annotated against IMGT germline references using PyIR, a Python wrapper for IgBLAST v1.9. Reads were filtered out if the reads had weak V/J assignments (E-value above 1e-6), no CDR3, stop codons, out-of-frame junctions, or ambiguous translated residues. V3J clonotypes were defined as sequences sharing the same inferred V gene, J gene, and CDR3 amino acid sequence. The percentage overlap between two repertoires was calculated by dividing the number of shared unique clonotypes by the size of the smaller repertoire. Three approaches were used to assess repertoire richness: RTK rarefaction, the Chao1 estimator, and Recon v2.1 estimates of unobserved clonotypes. For all TCRbeta clonotypes obtained by the gDNA method from a handful of donors, generation probabilities were computed with OLGA. The clones in this table, taken by TCRdb from immuneACCESS, are in-frame only. Not every clone is retained; where verified, under half of the shortfall comes from an unresolved V gene, and the cause of the rest is unknown. V and J calls and clone size follow that table, whereas D and trimming were derived from the DNA. This sample has about 2 million clones in its table, and about 95% of those were observed once. In total, the top ten clones hold roughly 1% of the sample.

Details on this clone: There is no known antigen for this receptor. No base-level quality is on record; no much larger clone is a single base apart.

Input material: naive CD8+ T cells sorted from blood. Interpreted using the paper, the cell subset or site label stands for: CD45RA+CCR7+. This chain is built from TRBV19 and TRBJ2-7; TRBD2 fits 10 bases in the junction. This TCR came from a man aged 18 to 35 in good health. The DNA sequence is given as TGTGCCAGCGGACTAGCGGCCCCCTCCGAGCAGTACTTC. Its protein is CASGLAAPSEQYF.